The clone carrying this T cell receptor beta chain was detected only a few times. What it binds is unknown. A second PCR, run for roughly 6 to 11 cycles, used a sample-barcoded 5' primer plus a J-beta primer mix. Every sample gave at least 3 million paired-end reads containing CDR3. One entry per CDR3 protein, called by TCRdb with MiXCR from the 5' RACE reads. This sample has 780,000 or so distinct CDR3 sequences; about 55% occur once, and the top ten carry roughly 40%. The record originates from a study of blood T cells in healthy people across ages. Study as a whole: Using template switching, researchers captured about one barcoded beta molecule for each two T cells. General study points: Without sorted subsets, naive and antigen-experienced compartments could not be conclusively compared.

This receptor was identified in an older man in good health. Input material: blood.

The CDR3 nucleotides are TGCAGCGCCGACGGAGCGGGAGTGATCGGTGAGCAGTTCTTC. It is translated as CSADGAGVIGEQFF. The rearrangement joins TRBV29-1 to TRBJ2-1, with 8 bases identical to TRBD2. The J segment lost 9 bases and the V segment lost 7 bases, leaving 14 bases of the junction unmatched. Germline V gene lookup returns CDR1 SQVTM and CDR2 ANQGSEA. CDR3 length equals 14 residues.